This T cell receptor (beta chain) was documented in a study of T cells expressing NK-cell markers. Study summary: It was sorted CD3+CD56-NKG2C+, CD3+CD56+NKG2C- and CD3+CD56+NKG2C+ T cells that provided the TCR beta repertoires. HCMV seropositivity marked seven of the eight sequenced donors; one was seronegative. Study results and limitations: Where several donors were concerned, these clonotypes also led the CD3+CD56-NKG2C+ fraction.

A note on this clonotype: Its antigen remains unknown.

The cDNA for TCR beta came from 5'RACE template switching with UMIs. TCRdb derives one entry per CDR3 protein from the 5' RACE reads, leaving out DNA. The sample table sets out about 260,000 distinct CDR3 sequences. Germline V gene sequence: CDR1 LGHNA, CDR2 YNFKEQ. The CDR3 runs 15 residues. The sequencing sample was made of blood T cells: a sorted CD56 or NKG2C T cell subset, CD4+ or CD8+ T cells, or bulk PBMC T cells (not recorded which). This rearrangement joins TRBV4-2 to TRBJ1-3; TCRdb calls TRBD1, which cannot be checked without DNA. The clonotype originates from a woman between 18 and 75 years old in good health. The chain's CDR3 is CASSPGAYSGNTIYF.